This is a list of T cell receptor beta chains from one sample in a study of T cell responses to AZD1222 COVID-19 vaccine. TCRdb's copy holds only in-frame clones and misses some; the assay was immunoSEQ multiplex PCR. This sample has 70,000 to 95,000 clones, with 70% to 90% found just once. The starting material was peripheral blood, obtained 28 days after the second AZD1222 dose. The receptors shown here come from an adult who received the AZD1222 COVID-19 vaccine. Each CDR3 is given with its conserved first and last residue. The D gene is left open where the match is weak. Only some rows state a clone size, as once, few, many or a class for expanded clones.

clone size: .
V gene: TRBV4-2
D gene: TRBD1
J gene: TRBJ1-2
CDR3 DNA: TGTGCCAGCAGCCGCATGGACAGGGGGCCTGGCTACACCTTC
CDR3 protein: CASSRMDRGPGYTF

clone size: .
V gene: TRBV11-1
D gene: TRBD1
J gene: TRBJ1-5
CDR3 DNA: TGTGCCAGCAGCATAAACAGGGGTAAGCCCCAGCATTTT
CDR3 protein: CASSINRGKPQHF

clone size: .
V gene: TRBV28
D gene: .
J gene: TRBJ1-3
CDR3 DNA: TGTGCCAGCAGTCCCCCCATCGTCTCTGGAAACACCATATATTTT
CDR3 protein: CASSPPIVSGNTIYF

clone size: once
V gene: TRBV10-2
D gene: .
J gene: TRBJ2-7
CDR3 DNA: TGCGCCAGCAGTGAGTCGGGCGGGGCGACCTACGAGCAGTACTTC
CDR3 protein: CASSESGGATYEQYF

clone size: .
V gene: TRBV19
D gene: .
J gene: TRBJ2-7
CDR3 DNA: TGTGCCAGTAGTATAGCCCAGGGAAGGGAGCAGTACTTC
CDR3 protein: CASSIAQGREQYF

clone size: once
V gene: TRBV6-5
D gene: .
J gene: TRBJ1-2
CDR3 DNA: TGTGCCAGCAGTCGCGGGGGCGGGAGCGGCTACACCTTC
CDR3 protein: CASSRGGGSGYTF

clone size: once
V gene: TRBV4-1
D gene: TRBD1
J gene: TRBJ1-2
CDR3 DNA: TGCGCCAGCAGCCAAGAAGAGGGGGCCAACTATGGCTACACCTTC
CDR3 protein: CASSQEEGANYGYTF

clone size: .
V gene: TRBV16
D gene: .
J gene: TRBJ2-1
CDR3 DNA: TGTGCCAGCAGCCAAACGACCAACAATGAGCAGTTCTTC
CDR3 protein: CASSQTTNNEQFF

clone size: .
V gene: TRBV28
D gene: .
J gene: TRBJ1-2
CDR3 DNA: TGTGCCAGCAGTTTTGATGAGGGGGGCAACTATGGCTACACCTTC
CDR3 protein: CASSFDEGGNYGYTF

clone size: .
V gene: TRBV6-1
D gene: .
J gene: TRBJ2-5
CDR3 DNA: TGTGCCAGCAGTGAAGGAGTGGCGGAGTGGATAGAGACCCAGTACTTC
CDR3 protein: CASSEGVAEWIETQYF

clone size: few
V gene: TRBV5-1
D gene: .
J gene: TRBJ1-6
CDR3 DNA: TGCGCCAGCAGTAGCGGGACAAGCTATAATTCACCCCTCCACTTT
CDR3 protein: CASSSGTSYNSPLHF

clone size: .
V gene: TRBV28
D gene: .
J gene: TRBJ1-6
CDR3 DNA: TGTGCCACATCACTAGCCCTCCACTTT
CDR3 protein: CATSLALHF

clone size: .
V gene: TRBV30
D gene: TRBD1
J gene: TRBJ1-4
CDR3 DNA: TGTGCCTGGAGTGTACGGACAGGCTTTGCAACTAATGAAAAACTGTTTTTT
CDR3 protein: CAWSVRTGFATNEKLFF

clone size: few
V gene: TRBV7-9
D gene: .
J gene: TRBJ2-1
CDR3 DNA: TGTGCCAGCAGCCCTCCCAGGGTAGGGCTCAATGAGCAGTTCTTC
CDR3 protein: CASSPPRVGLNEQFF

clone size: .
V gene: TRBV12-3/TRBV12-4
D gene: .
J gene: TRBJ1-2
CDR3 DNA: TGTGCCAGCAACAGCGACAGGTCACTTGGCTACACCTTC
CDR3 protein: CASNSDRSLGYTF

clone size: once
V gene: TRBV2
D gene: .
J gene: TRBJ1-2
CDR3 DNA: TGTGCCAGCTCCACTCTGGGGGCGCCTGATGGCTACACCTTC
CDR3 protein: CASSTLGAPDGYTF

clone size: .
V gene: TRBV20-1
D gene: .
J gene: TRBJ1-1
CDR3 DNA: TGCAGTGCTATCGAAACTGAAGCTTTCTTT
CDR3 protein: CSAIETEAFF

clone size: .
V gene: TRBV28
D gene: .
J gene: TRBJ1-5
CDR3 DNA: TGTGCCAGCAGCCGAAAATCAGGGGTAAGCAATCAGCCCCAGCATTTT
CDR3 protein: CASSRKSGVSNQPQHF

clone size: .
V gene: TRBV3-1/TRBV3-2
D gene: .
J gene: TRBJ2-4
CDR3 DNA: TGTGCCAGCAGCCAAGACTGGACTGGCGGGTTATTGAACATTCAGTACTTC
CDR3 protein: CASSQDWTGGLLNIQYF

clone size: once
V gene: TRBV12-5
D gene: TRBD1
J gene: TRBJ1-1
CDR3 DNA: TGTGCTAGTGGTTTGGTGCAGGACAGGGGGACTGAAGCTTTCTTT
CDR3 protein: CASGLVQDRGTEAFF

clone size: .
V gene: TRBV6-5
D gene: .
J gene: TRBJ2-7
CDR3 DNA: TGTGCCAGCGACAGCACGATCTCCTACGAGCAGTACTTC
CDR3 protein: CASDSTISYEQYF

clone size: .
V gene: TRBV3-1/TRBV3-2
D gene: .
J gene: TRBJ2-1
CDR3 DNA: TGTGCCAGCAGCGACAAGTCTCGGGGTAATGCCCTGGGGAATGAGCAGTTCTTC
CDR3 protein: CASSDKSRGNALGNEQFF

clone size: .
V gene: TRBV15
D gene: TRBD1
J gene: TRBJ2-7
CDR3 DNA: TGTGCCACCAGCAGAGAGGCCGGGACAGGGGGCTACGAGCAGTACTTC
CDR3 protein: CATSREAGTGGYEQYF

clone size: .
V gene: TRBV3-1/TRBV3-2
D gene: .
J gene: TRBJ1-3
CDR3 DNA: TGTGCCAGCAGCCAATCCCCTCCTACTACCTCTGGAAACACCATATATTTT
CDR3 protein: CASSQSPPTTSGNTIYF

clone size: .
V gene: TRBV7-2
D gene: TRBD2
J gene: TRBJ2-5
CDR3 DNA: TGTGCCAGCAGCTTAGCGACGGGTGGAGCGGGGGGCTGGGACCAGTACTTC
CDR3 protein: CASSLATGGAGGWDQYF

clone size: .
V gene: TRBV19
D gene: .
J gene: TRBJ2-1
CDR3 DNA: TGTGCCAGTAGTATAGGAGCTAGCGCGAGCTCCTACAATGAGCAGTTCTTC
CDR3 protein: CASSIGASASSYNEQFF

clone size: .
V gene: TRBV6-1
D gene: TRBD1
J gene: TRBJ2-1
CDR3 DNA: TGTGCCAGCAGTGAGCCGGGACAGGGATCTTACAATGAGCAGTTCTTC
CDR3 protein: CASSEPGQGSYNEQFF

clone size: .
V gene: TRBV6-2/TRBV6-3
D gene: .
J gene: TRBJ2-1
CDR3 DNA: TGTGCCAGCAGCCGAGGAGGTGCTCCCTGGAGTGAGCAGTTCTTC
CDR3 protein: CASSRGGAPWSEQFF

clone size: once
V gene: TRBV12-3/TRBV12-4
D gene: .
J gene: TRBJ1-5
CDR3 DNA: TGTGCCAGCAACCTAGGGGGAAATCAGCCCCAGCATTTT
CDR3 protein: CASNLGGNQPQHF

clone size: .
V gene: TRBV18
D gene: .
J gene: TRBJ2-5
CDR3 DNA: TGTGCCAGCTCACCTCCAGGGTACCAAGAGACCCAGTACTTC
CDR3 protein: CASSPPGYQETQYF

clone size: .
V gene: TRBV24-1
D gene: .
J gene: TRBJ2-3
CDR3 DNA: TGTGCCACCAGTGACCTTAGCGGATCCCCCGAGGGAGATACGCAGTATTTT
CDR3 protein: CATSDLSGSPEGDTQYF

clone size: .
V gene: TRBV3-1/TRBV3-2
D gene: .
J gene: TRBJ2-3
CDR3 DNA: TGTGCCAGCAGCTCCTGGGAGACAGATACGCAGTATTTT
CDR3 protein: CASSSWETDTQYF

clone size: .
V gene: TRBV6-4
D gene: .
J gene: TRBJ1-2
CDR3 DNA: TGTGCCAGCAGTGACGTCGAGGGCACGACACCCATTTTC
CDR3 protein: CASSDVEGTTPIF

clone size: .
V gene: TRBV4-1
D gene: .
J gene: TRBJ1-4
CDR3 DNA: TGCGCCAGCAGCCAGGGGGAGCGGGCATCAACTAATGAAAAACTGTTTTTT
CDR3 protein: CASSQGERASTNEKLFF

clone size: .
V gene: TRBV7-2
D gene: .
J gene: TRBJ1-3
CDR3 DNA: TGTGCCAGCAGCTTCGCGCTCAGGGACACCATATATTTT
CDR3 protein: CASSFALRDTIYF

clone size: .
V gene: TRBV6-5
D gene: .
J gene: TRBJ1-1
CDR3 DNA: TGTGCCAGCAGTTACTCGGCCTTCGGGAACACTGAAGCTTTCTTT
CDR3 protein: CASSYSAFGNTEAFF